This TCR beta chain originates from a study of T cell changes during pregnancy in multiple sclerosis. Sequencing used immunoSEQ multiplex PCR; TCRdb keeps in-frame clones, though not all of them. The sample lists fewer than 110,000 clones; 92% were seen once. Germline assignment: CDR1 SGHTA and CDR2 FQGNSA. J gave up 8 bases and V 3 bases, and 9 bases lay outside the gene matches. CDR3 length: 14 residues. The sequence derives from a female donor in good health, enrolled as a control in a pregnancy study. The source material was peripheral blood, sampled in the third trimester of pregnancy. This chain joins TRBV7-2 and TRBJ1-2; 7 bases match TRBD1. CDR3 coding DNA: TGTGCCAGCAGCTTTGGGGACAGAGGATACGGCTACACCTTC. Encoded protein: CASSFGDRGYGYTF. The variable domain in full, with the rest retrieved from reference TRBV7-2 and TRBJ1-2, is GAGVSQSPSNKVTEKGKDVELRCDPISGHTALYWYRQSLGQGLEFLIYFQGNSAPDKSGLPSDRFSAERTGGSVSTLTIQRTQQEDSAVYLCASSFGDRGYGYTFGSGTRLTVV.